The entry that follows covers one T cell receptor (beta chain) sequence. Germline V gives CDR1 SGHTA, CDR2 FQGNSA. The CDR3 contains 13 residues. The V and J ends lost 4 bases and 11 bases respectively, with 15 bases between them. The data derive from a study of a mutant IDH1 vaccine in newly diagnosed glioma. Libraries were prepared by immunoSEQ multiplex PCR; TCRdb keeps only in-frame clonotypes and omits some of them. The profile shows under 80,000 clones, 65% to 90% of them singletons. The time point here: baseline, week 1 (first vaccination visit). Sample treatment: pre-vaccination baseline after standard-of-care therapy.

The source was PBMCs, collected from a glioma patient treated with radiotherapy, temozolomide or both. This clonotype was sampled from a man younger than 45 with glioma. J is TRBJ1-5 and V is TRBV7-2, with D perhaps matching TRBD1 (6 bases). The CDR3, as DNA: TGTGCCAGCAGCTCAAACAGGGCCGGTGCCCAGCATTTT. This gives the protein CASSSNRAGAQHF.